The entry that follows covers one T cell receptor beta chain sequence. As yet, its antigen is unknown. The data were taken from a study of cytomegalovirus exposure and HLA in healthy donors. Trimming cost V 1 base and J 4 bases; bases outside gene matches: 6. The CDR3 sequence is 16 residues long. Germline values: CDR1 SNHLY, CDR2 FYNNEI. A multiplex PCR was run with 60 Vbeta primers and 13 Jbeta primers. The assay was immunoSEQ multiplex PCR, and TCRdb's table has in-frame clones only and misses some. The table includes roughly 170,000 clones, roughly 80% detected once. General observations from the study: What a later analysis reportedly showed was that an Asian-associated ancestry cluster had fewer N-insertions than the roughly 720-donor mean.

This clonotype was sampled from a man aged 30 to 45 in good health and CMV-seropositive. The V and J genes are TRBV2 and TRBJ2-7; TRBD2 matches 11 bases. The source material was PBMCs. This CDR3 is CASSEGVTSGIYEQYF. CDR3 sequence (DNA): TGTGCCAGCAGTGAAGGTGTGACTAGCGGGATTTACGAGCAGTACTTC.